This T cell receptor (beta chain) originates from a study of cytomegalovirus exposure and HLA in healthy donors. Primers: 60 Vbeta forward and 13 Jbeta reverse. Using immunoSEQ multiplex PCR, the repertoire was profiled, and TCRdb retains in-frame clones only, with some absent. The sample includes over 120,000 clones, approximately 82% of them seen just once. Findings of the study overall: Among donors in an Asian-associated ancestry cluster, a later analysis reportedly found fewer N-insertions than the roughly 610-donor mean.

In the case of this clone: Its antigen is still unknown.

This receptor was taken from a man aged 30 to 45 in good health and CMV-seropositive. The sequencing input was PBMCs.

The CDR3 nucleotides are TGCGCCAGCAGCCAAGAATGGGGGGTAAACGAGCAGTACTTC. This translates into CASSQEWGVNEQYF. The gene calls are TRBV4-1 and TRBJ2-7; TRBD2 might be the D (6 bases). There are 14 residues in the CDR3. CDR1 is MGHRA and CDR2 is YSYEKL in the germline V gene. Trimming stripped 0 bases from V and 5 bases from J, with 11 bases between.